This TCR beta chain was sequenced for a study of regulatory T cells in long-lasting Graves disease. Across the study: Persistence in Graves' disease required over 5 years of antithyroid drugs plus positive TSH receptor antibodies. Study-wide results and caveats: Newly diagnosed patients had higher TCR diversity than persistent Graves' patients did.

Time point here: persistent/refractory GD, antithyroid drugs over 5 years with positive TRAb. The TCR library was made from RNA that had been extracted from PBMCs in TRIzol. Construction of the TCR beta libraries employed iRepertoire HTBI primers in conjunction with Arm-PCR of CDR3 regions. One entry per CDR3 protein, called by TCRdb with MiXCR from the multiplex PCR reads. The sample lists roughly 400,000 distinct CDR3 sequences; around 23% were seen once. This clonotype was detected many times. Antigen unknown. This CDR3 comprises 13 residues. Trimming stripped 9 bases from V and 2 bases from J, with 10 bases between. Germline values: CDR1 MNHNS, CDR2 SASEGT.

The sequencing used peripheral blood mononuclear cells (PBMCs), collected when the disease was refractory, from a patient treated with antithyroid drugs. J is TRBJ2-2 and V is TRBV6-1; no clear D. The TCR originated in a female donor with Graves disease. In DNA form, the CDR3 reads TGTGCCAGTACTAACGTCAACACCGGGGAGCTGTTTTTT. It is translated as CASTNVNTGELFF.